The 30 T cell receptor beta chains below all came from one sample that was sequenced in a study of tumor and adjacent non-tumor tissue in lung cancer. The library came from three nested PCR rounds adapted from ARM-PCR protocols. TCRdb called the multiplex PCR reads again in MiXCR, with one record for every CDR3 protein. The table lists about 80,000 distinct CDR3 sequences, around 85% of them singletons. RNA was extracted from bulk tissue without any cell sorting. Sequencing was carried out using lung tumor tissue. The receptors were gathered from a woman between 50 and 59 years old with non-small cell lung cancer.

The rearrangement uses TRBV12-3 or TRBV12-4 and TRBJ2-5; D gene uncertain. With the DNA end fitting TRBJ2-1 better, the J assignment may be wrong. There are 14 residues in the CDR3. The CDR3 nucleotides read TGTGCCAGCAGTTATTGTGGCCTGCAAGAGATCCAGTTCTTC. Amino acid sequence: CASSYCGLQEIQFF.

The chain couples TRBV6-6 to TRBJ2-3; 8 bases align to TRBD2. The length of the CDR3 is 15 residues. V lost 2 bases and J lost 5; bases outside the gene matches: 6. The V gene's germline CDR1 is MNHNY and CDR2 SVGAGI (reference sequence). CDR3 bases: TGTGCCAGCAGTTACAGACTAGCGACCAAAGATACGCAGTATTTT. Amino acid sequence: CASSYRLATKDTQYF.

A remark on this clonotype: Sequence at one end of the junction differs from germline and may be a read error. V usage is TRBV29-1 and J usage is TRBJ2-1; D is perhaps TRBD1 or TRBD2 (6 bases each). Germline assignment: CDR1 SQVTM and CDR2 ANQGSEA. The CDR3 extends over 14 amino acids. The CDR3: CSFEGDTGAWEQFF. The CDR3, as DNA: TGCAGCTTTGAAGGGGACACGGGGGCATGGGAGCAGTTCTTC.

In regard to this clonotype: This likely comes from a read error, as the CDR3 has no conserved phenylalanine or tryptophan at its end. The V and J genes are TRBV6-2 or TRBV6-3 and TRBJ2-7, with 8 bases lining up with TRBD1. The CDR3 runs to 15 residues. Germline CDR1 reads MNHEY; CDR2 reads SVGEGT. Trimming at V came to 4 bases and at J to 7 bases, leaving 12 bases not matched to a gene. DNA of the CDR3: TGTGCCAGCAGTTCCTACGGACAGGGTGGAAATGAGCAGTACTAC. It translates to CASSSYGQGGNEQYY.

Remarks on this clonotype: Lacking the conserved final phenylalanine or tryptophan, this CDR3 likely reflects a read error. The gene calls are TRBV29-1 and TRBJ2-1; D gene ambiguous. Looked up from germline, CDR1 is SQVTM and CDR2 is ANQGSEA. The CDR3 totals 12 residues. The V and J ends lost 5 bases and 4 bases respectively, with 9 bases between them. CDR3: CSVLGSYNEQFI. In nucleotides, the CDR3 is TGCAGCGTTCTAGGTTCATACAATGAGCAGTTCATC.

Concerning this clonotype: Its ends do not fully match the called genes, so a read error is possible. The chain links TRBV6-2 or TRBV6-3 to TRBJ1-5; D gene uncertain. The germline V gene encodes CDR1 MNHEY and CDR2 SVGEGT. The CDR3 contains 14 residues. The CDR3 DNA reads as TGTGGCAGCAGTAAGGGAGAAACTAATCAGCCCCAGCATTTT. Translation gives CGSSKGETNQPQHF.

This chain links TRBV6-1 with TRBJ2-7; 10 nucleotides line up with TRBD1. The germline V gene encodes CDR1 MNHNS and CDR2 SASEGT. V lost 1 base, J lost 10 bases, and 10 bases stayed unmatched. The CDR3 sequence is 15 residues long. DNA for the CDR3: TGTGCCAGCAGTGAAGTAGGACAGGGGGTGGGCGATCAGTACTTC. It codes for CASSEVGQGVGDQYF.

J is TRBJ2-1 and V is TRBV20-1; maybe TRBD2 (5 bases). This CDR3 region has 14 residues. V lost 1 base and J lost 8, with 15 bases in between. Germline V gene data show CDR1 as DFQATT and CDR2 as SNEGSKA (reference sequence). The CDR3 here is CSARGLAGYYEQFF. CDR3 sequence (DNA): TGCAGTGCTAGAGGCCTAGCTGGATACTATGAGCAGTTCTTC.

The gene calls are TRBV29-1 and TRBJ2-7; weak D call: TRBD1 (6 bases). Germline-derived CDR1 and CDR2 are SQVTM and ANQGSEA. This CDR3 has 13 residues. DNA for the CDR3: TGCACTGTTGAAGGGACAACTAACAACGAGCAGTACTTC. Translation gives CTVEGTTNNEQYF.

Concerning this clonotype itself: The conserved final phenylalanine or tryptophan is absent from the CDR3, which likely points to a read error. The J gene is TRBJ2-7, the V gene TRBV10-3; D call uncertain. The germline V gene encodes CDR1 ENHRY and CDR2 SYGVKD. Trimming shortened V by 2 bases and J by 2 bases, and 7 bases separated the two germline ends. The CDR3 consists of 13 residues. This CDR3 reads CAISEGRPYEQYL. The CDR3 DNA reads as TGTGCCATCAGTGAGGGCAGACCCTACGAGCAGTACTTA.

To note about this clonotype: The junction departs from the called germline gene at one end, perhaps through a read error. This chain joins TRBV4-1 and TRBJ1-3; D perhaps matches TRBD1 (6 bases). Germline V lookup: CDR1 MGHRA, CDR2 YSYEKL. This CDR3 has 16 amino acids. CDR3 sequence reads: CASSRRGGTSGNTMYF. In nucleotides, the CDR3 is TGCGCCAGTAGCCGAAGGGGGGGTACCTCTGGAAACACCATGTATTTT.

On this clonotype: A junction boundary mismatches the germline segment, possibly from a read error. The chain employs TRBV28 and TRBJ1-5, with D maybe TRBD1 (6 bases). CDR3 size: 14 residues. Germline V gives CDR1 MDHEN, CDR2 SYDVKM. This chain's CDR3 is CASSQDSFNQHQHF. CDR3 in DNA: TGTGCCAGCAGCCAGGACAGCTTTAATCAGCACCAGCACTTT.

On this clonotype itself: A read error may account for a junction end that differs from germline. This sequence joins TRBV6-2 or TRBV6-3 and TRBJ1-2; 9 bases map to TRBD1. Germline assignment: CDR1 MNHEY and CDR2 SVGEGT. The CDR3 consists of 14 residues. CDR3 nucleotides: TGTGTCAGCAGCCGCGGACAGGGGCAAGATGGCTACACCTTC. Translated, it gives CVSSRGQGQDGYTF.

In its sample, this clonotype was seen once. The rearrangement uses TRBV11-1 and TRBJ2-3; TRBD1 matches 9 bases. Trimming at V came to 6 bases and at J to 10 bases, leaving 8 bases not matched to a gene. Germline values: CDR1 SGHAT, CDR2 FQDESV (reference sequence). There are 13 residues in the CDR3. The CDR3 sequence: CASRGTGIGAQYF. In DNA form, the CDR3 reads TGTGCCAGCAGAGGGACAGGGATAGGTGCGCAGTATTTT.

This clonotype has just one count. The rearrangement joins TRBV11-2 to TRBJ1-2; D is perhaps TRBD1 (5 bases). V lost 9 bases and J lost 6, with 17 bases in between. CDR1 is SGHAT, CDR2 FQNNGV, per germline. This CDR3 region has 13 residues. Here the CDR3 reads CASNLDMGDGYTF. The CDR3 DNA is TGTGCCAGTAACCTAGATATGGGGGATGGCTACACCTTC.

A note on this clonotype: In this CDR3 the conserved last residue, phenylalanine or tryptophan, is missing, so a read error is likely. This rearrangement joins TRBV29-1 to TRBJ2-5; TRBD2 matches at 7 bases. The CDR3 totals 16 residues. Germline CDR1 SQVTM, CDR2 ANQGSEA. After removal of 1 base from V and 2 bases from J, the junction contained 10 bases not matched to a gene. CDR3: CSVEGGTSGVQETQYS. The CDR3 bases are TGCAGCGTTGAAGGAGGAACCAGCGGGGTTCAAGAGACCCAGTACTCC.

Details on this clonotype: The conserved closing phenylalanine or tryptophan is absent in this CDR3, likely reflecting a read error. The V gene is TRBV27, the J gene TRBJ2-2, with D unresolved. Germline CDR1 MNHEY, CDR2 SMNVEV (reference sequence). The CDR3 totals 14 residues. The DNA of the CDR3 is TGTGCCAGCAGTTTCCGGTGGAACACCAGGGAGCTGTTTGTT. The encoded protein is CASSFRWNTRELFV.

Comments on this clonotype: A much larger clone is a single base away; this may be a read error. The chain carries TRBV7-2 and TRBJ2-5; D remains unclear. CDR3 length: 14 residues. Germline assignment: CDR1 SGHTA and CDR2 FQGNSA. Trimming took off 5 bases at V and 5 bases at J, with 15 bases between the two ends. CDR3 protein: CASSLKVVDETQYF. In DNA form, the CDR3 reads TGTGCCAGCAGCCTCAAGGTAGTAGATGAGACCCAGTACTTC.

The chain couples TRBV4-2 to TRBJ2-3, with D tentatively TRBD2 (5 bases). The germline V and J ends were trimmed by 0 bases and 2 bases, with 15 bases remaining between them. Germline V lookup: CDR1 LGHNA, CDR2 YNFKEQ. The CDR3 totals 17 residues. Written as DNA, the CDR3 is TGTGCCAGCAGCCAAGAACGAGCAAGCGGATCCACAGATACGCAGTATTTT. Its protein product is CASSQERASGSTDTQYF.

In regard to this clonotype: A read error may account for a junction end that differs from germline. The rearrangement joins TRBV6-1 to TRBJ2-1; D is ambiguous. CDR1 MNHNS and CDR2 SASEGT come from the germline V gene. This CDR3 region has 16 residues. The CDR3 DNA sequence: TGTGTCAGCAAGAGCCTAATAGGGTCCTTCGTGGATGAGCAGTTCTTC. Translation gives CVSKSLIGSFVDEQFF.

This chain connects TRBV2 to TRBJ2-7, with D tentatively TRBD2 (5 bases). The CDR3 loop spans 14 amino acids. V dropped 6 bases and J dropped 1 base, with 13 bases sitting between them. Germline assignment: CDR1 SNHLY and CDR2 FYNNEI. The CDR3 nucleotides are TGTGCCAGCAGACTAGTATTTGGGTCCTACGAGCAGTACTTC. It yields the protein CASRLVFGSYEQYF.

About this clonotype: This likely comes from a read error, as the CDR3 has no conserved phenylalanine or tryptophan at its end. The DNA is omitted, as the CDR3 cannot be located on it reliably, and the CDR3 follows TCRdb's listing. This chain uses TRBV11-2 with TRBJ2-3. From its first to its last residue, the CDR3 has 13 amino acids. The germline V gene encodes CDR1 SGHAT and CDR2 FQNNGV. CDR3 loop: CASSLGGTDTPYY.

This clonotype was recorded once. This chain joins TRBV20-1 and TRBJ1-1, with D tentatively TRBD1 (5 bases). The length of the CDR3 is 14 residues. Trimming pared 5 bases from V and 7 bases from J, leaving 20 bases between. Germline lookup yields CDR1 DFQATT and CDR2 SNEGSKA (reference sequence). CDR3 residues: CSAPPGRLRSEAFF. The CDR3 DNA is TGCAGTGCTCCTCCAGGGAGACTCCGGAGTGAAGCTTTCTTT.

About this clonotype itself: The CDR3 carries no conserved terminal phenylalanine or tryptophan, so it likely arises from a read error. The chain employs TRBV5-6 and TRBJ2-7; D is unclear. This CDR3 spans 13 amino acids. The V gene's germline CDR1 is SGHDT and CDR2 YYEEEE. Between the trimmed V and J ends, which lost 0 bases and 6 bases, there was a span of 10 bases. In nucleotides, the CDR3 is TGTGCCAGCAGCTTGGGGTTTACCTGCGAGCAGTACTTA. Translating gives CASSLGFTCEQYL.

With regard to this clonotype: A read error may account for a junction end that differs from germline. The J gene is TRBJ2-3, the V gene TRBV20-1, with D perhaps matching TRBD1 or TRBD2 (5 bases each). Germline CDR1 is DFQATT and CDR2 is SNEGSKA (reference sequence). This CDR3 comprises 15 residues. This CDR3 is CTATPEGNGPDSQYF. In DNA form, the CDR3 reads TGCACTGCTACCCCTGAGGGGAATGGACCAGATTCGCAGTATTTT.

In the case of this clonotype: One end of the junction does not line up with germline, which may come from a read error. The rearrangement links TRBV10-2 to TRBJ2-1; 8 bases line up with TRBD1. The CDR3 runs to 13 residues. Germline assignment: CDR1 WSHSY and CDR2 SAAADI. The CDR3, as DNA: TGCGCTAGTAGACAGGGGAACTACGATGAGCAGTTTTTC. This translates into CASRQGNYDEQFF.

This clonotype was seen more than once but under ten times. A junction boundary mismatches the germline segment, possibly from a read error. V gene TRBV11-2 combines with J gene TRBJ1-2; D is perhaps TRBD1 (5 bases). CDR1 SGHAT and CDR2 FQNNGV come from the germline V gene. CDR3 length: 13 amino acids. CDR3 sequence: CASSLALGTDYTF. CDR3 nucleotide sequence: TGTGCTAGCAGCTTAGCTCTGGGGACCGACTACACCTTC.

This clonotype was counted many times. The chain has TRBV20-1 and TRBJ2-1; 8 nucleotides agree with TRBD1. The length of the CDR3 is 17 residues. The J segment lost 5 bases and the V segment lost 0 bases, leaving 12 bases of the junction unmatched. Germline loops: CDR1 DFQATT, CDR2 SNEGSKA (reference sequence). The CDR3 reads CSARDPKGRTGNNEQFF. In nucleotides, the CDR3 is TGCAGTGCTAGAGACCCAAAAGGACGGACAGGGAACAATGAGCAGTTCTTC.

To note about this clonotype: A read error is possible here, since a much larger clone lies one base away. The chain is built from TRBV5-1 and TRBJ1-2, with 8 nucleotides matching TRBD1. The CDR3 consists of 13 residues. CDR1 and CDR2 from the germline V gene are SGHRS and YFSETQ. CDR3 residues: CASSLGQGNGYIF. In nucleotides, the CDR3 is TGCGCCAGCAGCTTAGGACAGGGAAATGGCTACATCTTC.

As regards this clonotype: The CDR3 does not close with the conserved phenylalanine or tryptophan, likely indicating a read error. The gene calls are TRBV4-1 and TRBJ1-2; D remains unclear. Germline CDR1 is MGHRA and CDR2 is YSYEKL. The CDR3 covers 12 residues. Here the CDR3 reads CARSQGMYGYTY. The CDR3 bases are TGCGCCCGCAGCCAAGGGATGTATGGCTACACCTAC.